These 29 T cell receptor beta chains were sequenced from one sample in a study of shared clonotypes between healthy human individuals. The table came from immunoSEQ multiplex PCR; TCRdb's copy has only in-frame clones and leaves some out. The table lists millions of clones, about 95% of them singletons, with around 0.13% in the top ten. Sequencing was performed on naive CD4+ T cells sorted from blood. Subset here: CD45RA+ positively selected. The receptors were sampled from a man between 18 and 29 years old in good health.

This clone appeared a single time. A read error is likely, as this CDR3 ends without the conserved phenylalanine or tryptophan. This chain links TRBV4-1 with TRBJ1-3; a weak D match, TRBD1 (6 bases). Germline values: CDR1 MGHRA, CDR2 YSYEKL. This CDR3 is built from 16 residues. The CDR3 loop reads CASSQPTGPSGNTIYL. The CDR3 coding sequence is TGCGCCAGCAGCCAACCGACAGGACCCTCTGGAAATACCATATATCTT.

V is TRBV4-3 and J is TRBJ1-1; D unclear. Per the germline V gene, CDR1 is LGHNA and CDR2 is YSLEER. The CDR3 length is 15 residues. V shed 0 bases and J shed 4 bases, with 12 bases lying between them. CDR3 nucleotides: TGCGCCAGCAGCCAAGACGTGGGGATAGGCACTGAAGCTTTCTTT. Translated: CASSQDVGIGTEAFF.

With regard to this clone: This may be a read error: a much more frequent sequence differs by one nucleotide. This sample also contains other DNA sequences that code for the same CDR3. Here the CDR3 DNA reads TGCGCCAGCAGCTTGGCAGGGGAGACCCAGTACTTC. This codes for CASSLAGETQYF. This sequence joins TRBV5-1 and TRBJ2-5; D may be TRBD1 (5 bases). Trimming removed 0 bases from V and 5 bases from J, with 5 bases in between. The CDR3 is 12 residues long. CDR1 is SGHRS, CDR2 YFSETQ, per germline.

The genes are TRBV27 and TRBJ1-5; D unclear. The CDR3 consists of 14 residues. Germline V gives CDR1 MNHEY, CDR2 SMNVEV (reference sequence). V lost 2 bases, J lost 2 bases, and 7 bases lay in between. The CDR3 bases are TGTGCCAGCAGTTTAGAAGGCCGCAATCAGCCCCAGCATTTT. Protein: CASSLEGRNQPQHF.

The V gene is TRBV28, the J gene TRBJ2-7; 8 positions agree with TRBD1. CDR1 and CDR2 (germline): MDHEN, SYDVKM. The CDR3 extends over 15 amino acids. V lost 5 bases to trimming and J lost 3 bases; unmatched junction nucleotides: 9. CDR3 residues: CASSSLGQEHYEQYF. CDR3 nucleotides: TGTGCCAGCAGTAGTCTGGGACAGGAACACTACGAGCAGTACTTC.

CDR3 amino acids: CASSPGTGGEQYF. The CDR3 region has the DNA TGCGCCAGCAGTCCCGGGACAGGCGGGGAGCAGTACTTC. The genes are TRBV10-1 and TRBJ2-7; TRBD1 matches 8 bases. The trim removed 5 bases at V and 7 bases at J, leaving 7 bases unmatched. Germline loops: CDR1 WNHNN, CDR2 SYGVQD (reference sequence). The CDR3 totals 13 residues.

The CDR3 loop is CASSFNPRDGSYEQYF. The DNA for the CDR3 is TGTGCCAGCAGCTTCAACCCCCGGGACGGATCCTACGAGCAGTACTTC. The rearrangement joins TRBV5-4 to TRBJ2-7; either TRBD1 or TRBD2 may supply D (5 bases each). Germline CDR1 SGHNT, CDR2 YYREEE (reference sequence). This CDR3 region has 16 residues. V was clipped by 2 bases and J by 1 base, with 16 bases between them.

This chain connects TRBV29-1 to TRBJ1-4; the D is unclear. The CDR3 is 11 amino acids. The germline V gene has CDR1 SQVTM and CDR2 ANQGSEA. Trimming removed 3 bases at V and 6 bases at J, with 5 bases between. The CDR3 here is CSVELYEKLFF. CDR3 sequence (DNA): TGCAGCGTTGAGTTATATGAAAAACTGTTTTTT. Complete variable domain (other parts from reference TRBV29-1 and TRBJ1-4): SAVISQKPSRDICQRGTSLTIQCQVDSQVTMMFWYRQQPGQSLTLIATANQGSEATYESGFVIDKFPISRPNLTFSTLTVSNMSPEDSSIYLCSVELYEKLFFGSGTQLSVL.

The gene calls are TRBV2 and TRBJ1-4; TRBD1 matches 8 bases. CDR1 and CDR2 (germline): SNHLY, FYNNEI. Germline trimming cut 8 bases from V and 4 bases from J; bases unmatched to any gene: 3. This CDR3 has 13 residues. The CDR3 loop reads CASAGQVNEKLFF. The DNA of the CDR3 is TGTGCCAGCGCGGGACAGGTTAATGAAAAACTGTTTTTT.

The chain couples TRBV5-6 to TRBJ2-7; D gene unclear. Looked up from germline, CDR1 is SGHDT and CDR2 is YYEEEE. Deletions cut 1 base from V and 0 bases from J, with 8 bases between. CDR3 length: 14 amino acids. The CDR3, as DNA: TGTGCCAGCAGCTTGAACGCTAACTCCTACGAGCAGTACTTC. Protein: CASSLNANSYEQYF.

The chain employs TRBV11-2 and TRBJ1-2; D gene uncertain. Germline lookup yields CDR1 SGHAT and CDR2 FQNNGV. V lost 3 bases and J lost 4, with 12 bases in between. This CDR3 is built from 14 residues. CDR3: CASSLAPGTYGYTF. CDR3 in DNA: TGTGCCAGCAGCTTGGCCCCAGGAACCTATGGCTACACCTTC.

On this clone: In the same sample, other DNA sequences code for this CDR3. V gene TRBV11-3 combines with J gene TRBJ2-3; 11 bases fit TRBD1. Germline loops: CDR1 SGHNT, CDR2 YENEEA. The CDR3 is made up of 15 amino acids. The ends lost 5 bases at V and 3 bases at J; junction bases unmatched: 4. CDR3 residues: CASSPGQGGTDTQYF. The CDR3 DNA reads TGTGCCAGCAGCCCGGGACAGGGGGGAACAGATACGCAGTATTTT. Looking up the rest from reference TRBV11-3 and TRBJ2-3 gives the full variable domain: EAGVVQSPRYKIIEKKQPVAFWCNPISGHNTLYWYLQNLGQGPELLIRYENEEAVDDSQLPKDRFSAERLKGVDSTLKIQPAELGDSAVYLCASSPGQGGTDTQYFGPGTRLTVL.

This chain links TRBV10-3 with TRBJ1-6, with D maybe TRBD1 (6 bases). This CDR3 comprises 16 residues. Germline-derived CDR1 and CDR2 are ENHRY and SYGVKD. V lost 2 bases to trimming and J lost 0 bases, with 8 bases between them. The CDR3 loop reads CAISEQGSSYNSPLHF. The CDR3 DNA reads as TGTGCCATCAGTGAGCAGGGGAGCTCCTATAATTCACCCCTCCACTTT.

The chain recombines TRBV28 with TRBJ2-2; TRBD2 matches 12 bases. With V trimmed by 4 bases and J by 1 base, 7 bases remained unmatched. Germline CDR1 and CDR2: MDHEN and SYDVKM. The length of the CDR3 is 18 residues. DNA for the CDR3: TGTGCCAGCAGTTCCCGACTAGCGGGGGTTCTGAACACCGGGGAGCTGTTTTTT. Translation gives CASSSRLAGVLNTGELFF.

About this clone: This sample includes further DNA sequences coding for the same CDR3. CDR3: CASSYSGTGSSPLHF. In DNA form, the CDR3 reads TGTGCCAGCAGTTACTCCGGGACAGGGAGTTCACCCCTCCACTTT. The chain is built from TRBV6-5 and TRBJ1-6; 9 nucleotides agree with TRBD1. The trim removed 0 bases at V and 9 bases at J, leaving 3 bases unmatched. The CDR3 has 15 residues. The germline V gene encodes CDR1 MNHEY and CDR2 SVGAGI.

This chain connects TRBV27 to TRBJ1-6; D is undetermined. Deletions cut 9 bases from V and 10 bases from J, with 13 bases between. Germline V gene data show CDR1 as MNHEY and CDR2 as SMNVEV (reference sequence). CDR3 length: 12 residues. This chain's CDR3 is CARIWGDSPLHF. The CDR3 DNA is TGTGCCAGAATATGGGGTGACTCACCCCTCCACTTT.

The genes are TRBV18 and TRBJ1-4; 9 bases agree with TRBD1. Germline CDR1 and CDR2: KGHSH and LQKENI. V was clipped by 4 bases and J by 0 bases; unmatched bases: 0. This CDR3 contains 15 residues. CDR3 coding DNA: TGTGCCAGCTCACGACAGGGGGCAACTAATGAAAAACTGTTTTTT. Translating gives CASSRQGATNEKLFF.

V is TRBV27 and J is TRBJ2-2, with D perhaps matching TRBD1 (6 bases). The V end was cut by 5 bases, the J end by 1 base, with 11 bases between. This CDR3 has 15 amino acids. Germline CDR1 MNHEY, CDR2 SMNVEV (reference sequence). CDR3 residues: CASSPRDKNTGELFF. In DNA, the CDR3 is TGTGCCAGCAGTCCAAGGGACAAGAACACCGGGGAGCTGTTTTTT.

The chain is built from TRBV4-1 and TRBJ1-1, with 9 bases that match TRBD1. Germline CDR1 reads MGHRA; CDR2 reads YSYEKL. The CDR3 is 15 amino acids. V shed 3 bases, J shed 4 bases, and the junction held 6 bases outside the gene matches. CDR3 loop: CASSQPGQGGTEAFF. The CDR3 DNA is TGCGCCAGCAGCCAGCCGGGACAGGGAGGCACTGAAGCTTTCTTT.

The chain is built from TRBV5-1 and TRBJ2-5; a weak D match, TRBD1 (6 bases). The CDR3 is 16 residues long. V was pared by 1 base and J by 8 bases, with 21 bases between. Germline assignment: CDR1 SGHRS and CDR2 YFSETQ. CDR3 amino acids: CASSLNQGTPIDTQYF. CDR3 nucleotide sequence: TGCGCCAGCAGCTTGAATCAGGGGACACCCATCGACACCCAGTACTTC.

This clone has a handful of counts. The CDR3 sequence is CSADREGEAFF. The DNA for the CDR3 is TGCAGTGCCGACAGGGAAGGTGAAGCTTTCTTT. The genes are TRBV20-1 and TRBJ1-1; 7 nucleotides align to TRBD1. With 6 bases clipped from V and 7 bases from J, the junction kept 5 bases outside the gene matches. CDR1 is DFQATT, CDR2 SNEGSKA, per germline (reference sequence). There are 11 residues in the CDR3.

The V and J genes are TRBV29-1 and TRBJ1-2; 8 bases align to TRBD1. J lost 6 bases, V lost 6 bases, and 3 bases had no gene match. This CDR3 comprises 11 residues. Germline-derived CDR1 and CDR2 are SQVTM and ANQGSEA. The CDR3 DNA sequence: TGCAGCGTCCTGACAGGGGATGGCTACACCTTC. Translation gives CSVLTGDGYTF. The full variable domain, rest sourced from reference TRBV29-1 and TRBJ1-2, is SAVISQKPSRDICQRGTSLTIQCQVDSQVTMMFWYRQQPGQSLTLIATANQGSEATYESGFVIDKFPISRPNLTFSTLTVSNMSPEDSSIYLCSVLTGDGYTFGSGTRLTVV.

The rearrangement uses TRBV9 and TRBJ1-6, with 7 bases identical to TRBD1. Germline CDR1 is SGDLS and CDR2 is YYNGEE. J lost 9 bases, V lost 0 bases, and 0 bases had no gene match. This CDR3 contains 13 residues. The CDR3 DNA sequence: TGTGCCAGCAGCGTAGGGGACAGTTCACCCCTCCACTTT. Encoded protein: CASSVGDSSPLHF. Drawing the rest from reference TRBV9 and TRBJ1-6, the complete variable domain is DSGVTQTPKHLITATGQRVTLRCSPRSGDLSVYWYQQSLDQGLQFLIQYYNGEERAKGNILERFSAQQFPDLHSELNLSSLELGDSALYFCASSVGDSSPLHFGNGTRLTVT.

As regards this clone: Other DNA sequences in this sample translate to the same CDR3. The chain carries TRBV7-9 and TRBJ1-1; D might be TRBD1 (5 bases). The V and J ends lost 1 base and 1 base respectively, with 7 bases between them. This CDR3 comprises 14 residues. Germline loops: CDR1 SEHNR, CDR2 FQNEAQ (reference sequence). The CDR3 coding sequence is TGTGCCAGCAGCTTAGGCAGGGAGAACACTGAAGCTTTCTTT. This encodes CASSLGRENTEAFF.

About this clone itself: Other nucleotide sequences in the sample specify the same CDR3. This rearrangement joins TRBV27 to TRBJ2-6; D is unclear. The CDR3 runs 15 residues. Per the germline V gene, CDR1 is MNHEY and CDR2 is SMNVEV (reference sequence). V dropped 5 bases and J dropped 4 bases, with 12 bases sitting between them. The CDR3 nucleotides are TGTGCCAGCAGTCCCCTGGGTGCCGGGGCCAACGTCCTGACTTTC. Protein sequence: CASSPLGAGANVLTF.

Comment on this clone: The sample contains more than one DNA sequence encoding this CDR3. V gene TRBV4-1 combines with J gene TRBJ2-3, with TRBD1 identical over 8 bases. V dropped 1 base and J dropped 0; count of bases not matched to a gene: 3. This CDR3 has 16 amino acids. Germline assignment: CDR1 MGHRA and CDR2 YSYEKL. Here the CDR3 reads CASSQGQGPSTDTQYF. The CDR3 nucleotides read TGCGCCAGCAGCCAAGGACAGGGGCCGAGCACAGATACGCAGTATTTT.

The chain employs TRBV9 and TRBJ1-1; 8 nucleotides align to TRBD1. Trimming took 4 bases from V and 4 from J; bases not matched to a gene: 12. Germline-derived CDR1 and CDR2 are SGDLS and YYNGEE. CDR3 size: 16 residues. The DNA for the CDR3 is TGTGCCAGCAGCCCGAGCCCGGACAGGGTGGCCACTGAAGCTTTCTTT. Amino acids: CASSPSPDRVATEAFF.

This sequence joins TRBV19 and TRBJ1-5; 9 bases are a match to TRBD1. The germline CDR1 and CDR2 sequences are LNHDA and SQIVND (reference sequence). V was pared by 4 bases and J by 1 base, with 2 bases of the junction left unmatched. The CDR3 consists of 15 residues. Here the CDR3 reads CASSTQGASNQPQHF. The CDR3 DNA is TGTGCCAGTAGTACACAGGGGGCGAGCAATCAGCCCCAGCATTTT.

In this sample, this clone turned up once. This chain links TRBV19 with TRBJ2-1; TRBD1 agrees at 7 bases. In germline, CDR1 is LNHDA, CDR2 SQIVND (reference sequence). CDR3 size: 15 residues. Trimming took 3 bases from V and 8 from J; bases not matched to a gene: 10. The CDR3 loop is CASSIGTVPSDEQFF. The CDR3 DNA reads as TGTGCCAGTAGTATCGGGACAGTGCCCTCGGATGAGCAGTTCTTC.